Below are 16 T cell receptor beta chains sequenced from a single sample in a study of T cell responses to AZD1222 COVID-19 vaccine. Only in-frame clones appear in the TCRdb table, and some are missing; sequencing was by immunoSEQ multiplex PCR. The sample includes approximately 80,000 clones, 75% to 90% of them seen just once. The sample was peripheral blood, taken 28 days after the second AZD1222 dose. All receptors come from an adult who received the AZD1222 COVID-19 vaccine.

V gene TRBV5-1 combines with J gene TRBJ2-7, with TRBD2 as a possible D gene (6 bases). The CDR3 is made up of 17 amino acids. Germline V lookup: CDR1 SGHRS, CDR2 YFSETQ. The germline V and J ends were trimmed by 4 bases and 5 bases, with 25 bases remaining between them. CDR3 nucleotides: TGCGCCAGCAGCCTGCCCCCGGAGGGTAGCGGAAAGGACGAGCAGTACTTC. Translation: CASSLPPEGSGKDEQYF.

The chain carries TRBV20-1 and TRBJ1-4; D remains unclear. Germline CDR1 reads DFQATT; CDR2 reads SNEGSKA (reference sequence). The V end lost 3 bases, the J end lost 4 bases, and 15 bases lay between the germline ends. The CDR3 totals 15 residues. The CDR3 DNA reads as TGCAGTGCTAGTCTCGGGGTGGTGGGTAATGAAAAACTGTTTTTT. It yields the protein CSASLGVVGNEKLFF.

The rearrangement links TRBV18 to TRBJ1-1; D may be TRBD1 (6 bases). Germline V lookup: CDR1 KGHSH, CDR2 LQKENI. CDR3 size: 14 residues. V dropped 2 bases and J dropped 0 bases, with 7 bases sitting between them. Written as DNA, the CDR3 is TGTGCCAGCTCACCAGGGGGCCTGAACACTGAAGCTTTCTTT. This gives the protein CASSPGGLNTEAFF.

This sequence joins TRBV3-1 (or the pseudogene TRBV3-2) and TRBJ2-7, with 12 bases aligning to TRBD2. Germline trimming cut 6 bases from V and 3 bases from J; bases unmatched to any gene: 6. There are 15 residues in the CDR3. The germline V gene encodes CDR1 LGHDT and CDR2 YNNKEL (reference sequence). Here the CDR3 DNA reads TGTGCCAGCAGACCTAGCGGGAGGGCCGGCTACGAGCAGTACTTC. Translation gives CASRPSGRAGYEQYF.

The chain links TRBV30 to TRBJ2-3; TRBD2 matches 9 bases. J gave up 3 bases and V 1 base, and 11 bases lay outside the gene matches. This CDR3 is 17 amino acids long. CDR1 and CDR2 from the germline V gene are GTSNPN and SVGIG (reference sequence). Here the CDR3 reads CAWSANTAGGHTDTQYF. The CDR3 DNA sequence: TGTGCCTGGAGTGCAAACACTGCGGGGGGGCATACAGATACGCAGTATTTT.

The rearrangement joins TRBV7-3 to TRBJ2-1; the match to TRBD2 covers 7 bases. This CDR3 contains 13 residues. Germline V gene data show CDR1 as SGHTA and CDR2 as FQGTGA. V was pared by 5 bases and J by 9 bases, with 7 bases of the junction left unmatched. CDR3 DNA sequence: TGTGCCAGCAGCACGTACACGGGGGGTGAGCAGTTCTTC. It translates to CASSTYTGGEQFF.

This clone is a singleton in its sample. The chain carries TRBV29-1 and TRBJ2-7, with TRBD1 matching 9 bases. Trimming removed 6 bases from V and 7 bases from J; junction bases left unmatched: 10. The CDR3 has 13 residues. Per the germline V gene, CDR1 is SQVTM and CDR2 is ANQGSEA. The CDR3 region has the DNA TGCAGCGTAGTCCCGGGACAGGGCCGGGAGCAGTACTTC. Translation gives CSVVPGQGREQYF.

A single count supports this clone. V and J are TRBV11-3 and TRBJ1-1, with D uncertain. Trimming removed 5 bases from V and 7 bases from J, with 14 bases in between. Germline values: CDR1 SGHNT, CDR2 YENEEA. This CDR3 contains 13 residues. The CDR3 protein is CASSPSPGGEAFF. The CDR3 DNA reads as TGTGCCAGCAGCCCCTCCCCCGGCGGTGAAGCTTTCTTT.

This clone was found once. This chain uses TRBV5-8 with TRBJ1-5; a weak D match, TRBD1 (5 bases). V was clipped by 0 bases and J by 7 bases, with 11 bases between them. This CDR3 has 14 residues. Germline CDR1 and CDR2: SGHTS and YDEGEE. CDR3 DNA: TGTGCCAGCAGCTTGGCTAGGGGAGGCCAGCCCCAGCATTTT. Its protein product is CASSLARGGQPQHF.

On this clone itself: This specimen includes other DNA sequences encoding the same CDR3. V gene TRBV3-1 (or the pseudogene TRBV3-2) combines with J gene TRBJ1-1, with no clear D. Trimming left V 3 bases short and J 14 bases short, with 16 bases between. Looked up from germline, CDR1 is LGHDT and CDR2 is YNNKEL (reference sequence). The CDR3 totals 12 residues. CDR3 coding DNA: TGTGCCAGCAGCCAGCTCCAAGAGGAGCTGTTCTTT. It encodes CASSQLQEELFF.

The chain links TRBV11-2 to TRBJ1-4; the D gene is possibly TRBD1 (5 bases). The ends were cut back, 5 bases at V and 7 bases at J, with 11 bases in the middle. The germline V gene has CDR1 SGHAT and CDR2 FQNNGV. CDR3 length equals 13 residues. Here the CDR3 reads CASSPTESEKLFF. DNA for the CDR3: TGTGCCAGCAGCCCGACAGAGAGTGAAAAACTGTTTTTT.

The chain joins TRBV10-1 to TRBJ1-4; 10 bases are shared with TRBD1. Germline V gene data show CDR1 as WNHNN and CDR2 as SYGVQD (reference sequence). J was trimmed by 6 bases and V by 9 bases; bases with no gene match: 4. The CDR3 totals 13 residues. CDR3 sequence reads: CASSGTGDEKLFF. CDR3 nucleotides: TGCGCCAGTTCCGGGACAGGGGATGAAAAACTGTTTTTT.

This rearrangement joins TRBV14 to TRBJ1-1, with no clear D. Trimming took off 0 bases at V and 9 bases at J, with 14 bases between the two ends. CDR1 is SGHDN and CDR2 is FVKESK in the germline V gene. CDR3 size: 14 residues. CDR3 region: CASSQDSLGLQAFF. The CDR3 DNA reads TGTGCCAGCAGCCAAGATTCACTGGGGTTACAAGCTTTCTTT.

The chain employs TRBV7-2 and TRBJ1-3, with D unclear. CDR3 length: 16 amino acids. Between the trimmed V and J ends, which lost 2 bases and 0 bases, there was a span of 11 bases. CDR1 and CDR2 from the germline V gene are SGHTA and FQGNSA. The CDR3 DNA sequence: TGTGCCAGCAGCTTACGAGTGACCGGCTCTGGAAACACCATATATTTT. As protein: CASSLRVTGSGNTIYF.

The CDR3 sequence: CASREGLAGLQETQYF. As DNA, the CDR3 is TGTGCCAGCAGGGAGGGACTAGCGGGGCTGCAAGAGACCCAGTACTTC. This sequence joins TRBV27 and TRBJ2-5, with TRBD2 identical over 13 bases. V lost 6 bases, J lost 2 bases, and 6 bases stayed unmatched. This CDR3 has 16 amino acids. CDR1 MNHEY and CDR2 SMNVEV come from the germline V gene (reference sequence).

This chain connects TRBV30 to TRBJ1-6; tentatively, D is TRBD1 (5 bases). The V and J ends lost 0 bases and 10 bases respectively, with 10 bases between them. CDR3 length: 13 amino acids. The germline gives CDR1 GTSNPN, CDR2 SVGIG (reference sequence). As DNA, the CDR3 is TGTGCCTGGAGTGTTCAGGGAGAATCACCCCTCCACTTT. Translated: CAWSVQGESPLHF.